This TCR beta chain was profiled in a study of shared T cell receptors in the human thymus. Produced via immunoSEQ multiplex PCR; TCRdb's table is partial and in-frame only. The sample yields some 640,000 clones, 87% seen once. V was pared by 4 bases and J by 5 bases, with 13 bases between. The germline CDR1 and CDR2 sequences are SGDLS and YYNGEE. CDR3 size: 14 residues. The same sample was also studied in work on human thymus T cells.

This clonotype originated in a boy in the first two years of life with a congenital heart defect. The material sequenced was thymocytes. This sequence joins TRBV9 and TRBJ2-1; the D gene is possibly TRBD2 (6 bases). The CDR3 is CASSSPTGDNEQFF. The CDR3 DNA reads TGTGCCAGCAGCTCCCCCACGGGGGACAATGAGCAGTTCTTC.